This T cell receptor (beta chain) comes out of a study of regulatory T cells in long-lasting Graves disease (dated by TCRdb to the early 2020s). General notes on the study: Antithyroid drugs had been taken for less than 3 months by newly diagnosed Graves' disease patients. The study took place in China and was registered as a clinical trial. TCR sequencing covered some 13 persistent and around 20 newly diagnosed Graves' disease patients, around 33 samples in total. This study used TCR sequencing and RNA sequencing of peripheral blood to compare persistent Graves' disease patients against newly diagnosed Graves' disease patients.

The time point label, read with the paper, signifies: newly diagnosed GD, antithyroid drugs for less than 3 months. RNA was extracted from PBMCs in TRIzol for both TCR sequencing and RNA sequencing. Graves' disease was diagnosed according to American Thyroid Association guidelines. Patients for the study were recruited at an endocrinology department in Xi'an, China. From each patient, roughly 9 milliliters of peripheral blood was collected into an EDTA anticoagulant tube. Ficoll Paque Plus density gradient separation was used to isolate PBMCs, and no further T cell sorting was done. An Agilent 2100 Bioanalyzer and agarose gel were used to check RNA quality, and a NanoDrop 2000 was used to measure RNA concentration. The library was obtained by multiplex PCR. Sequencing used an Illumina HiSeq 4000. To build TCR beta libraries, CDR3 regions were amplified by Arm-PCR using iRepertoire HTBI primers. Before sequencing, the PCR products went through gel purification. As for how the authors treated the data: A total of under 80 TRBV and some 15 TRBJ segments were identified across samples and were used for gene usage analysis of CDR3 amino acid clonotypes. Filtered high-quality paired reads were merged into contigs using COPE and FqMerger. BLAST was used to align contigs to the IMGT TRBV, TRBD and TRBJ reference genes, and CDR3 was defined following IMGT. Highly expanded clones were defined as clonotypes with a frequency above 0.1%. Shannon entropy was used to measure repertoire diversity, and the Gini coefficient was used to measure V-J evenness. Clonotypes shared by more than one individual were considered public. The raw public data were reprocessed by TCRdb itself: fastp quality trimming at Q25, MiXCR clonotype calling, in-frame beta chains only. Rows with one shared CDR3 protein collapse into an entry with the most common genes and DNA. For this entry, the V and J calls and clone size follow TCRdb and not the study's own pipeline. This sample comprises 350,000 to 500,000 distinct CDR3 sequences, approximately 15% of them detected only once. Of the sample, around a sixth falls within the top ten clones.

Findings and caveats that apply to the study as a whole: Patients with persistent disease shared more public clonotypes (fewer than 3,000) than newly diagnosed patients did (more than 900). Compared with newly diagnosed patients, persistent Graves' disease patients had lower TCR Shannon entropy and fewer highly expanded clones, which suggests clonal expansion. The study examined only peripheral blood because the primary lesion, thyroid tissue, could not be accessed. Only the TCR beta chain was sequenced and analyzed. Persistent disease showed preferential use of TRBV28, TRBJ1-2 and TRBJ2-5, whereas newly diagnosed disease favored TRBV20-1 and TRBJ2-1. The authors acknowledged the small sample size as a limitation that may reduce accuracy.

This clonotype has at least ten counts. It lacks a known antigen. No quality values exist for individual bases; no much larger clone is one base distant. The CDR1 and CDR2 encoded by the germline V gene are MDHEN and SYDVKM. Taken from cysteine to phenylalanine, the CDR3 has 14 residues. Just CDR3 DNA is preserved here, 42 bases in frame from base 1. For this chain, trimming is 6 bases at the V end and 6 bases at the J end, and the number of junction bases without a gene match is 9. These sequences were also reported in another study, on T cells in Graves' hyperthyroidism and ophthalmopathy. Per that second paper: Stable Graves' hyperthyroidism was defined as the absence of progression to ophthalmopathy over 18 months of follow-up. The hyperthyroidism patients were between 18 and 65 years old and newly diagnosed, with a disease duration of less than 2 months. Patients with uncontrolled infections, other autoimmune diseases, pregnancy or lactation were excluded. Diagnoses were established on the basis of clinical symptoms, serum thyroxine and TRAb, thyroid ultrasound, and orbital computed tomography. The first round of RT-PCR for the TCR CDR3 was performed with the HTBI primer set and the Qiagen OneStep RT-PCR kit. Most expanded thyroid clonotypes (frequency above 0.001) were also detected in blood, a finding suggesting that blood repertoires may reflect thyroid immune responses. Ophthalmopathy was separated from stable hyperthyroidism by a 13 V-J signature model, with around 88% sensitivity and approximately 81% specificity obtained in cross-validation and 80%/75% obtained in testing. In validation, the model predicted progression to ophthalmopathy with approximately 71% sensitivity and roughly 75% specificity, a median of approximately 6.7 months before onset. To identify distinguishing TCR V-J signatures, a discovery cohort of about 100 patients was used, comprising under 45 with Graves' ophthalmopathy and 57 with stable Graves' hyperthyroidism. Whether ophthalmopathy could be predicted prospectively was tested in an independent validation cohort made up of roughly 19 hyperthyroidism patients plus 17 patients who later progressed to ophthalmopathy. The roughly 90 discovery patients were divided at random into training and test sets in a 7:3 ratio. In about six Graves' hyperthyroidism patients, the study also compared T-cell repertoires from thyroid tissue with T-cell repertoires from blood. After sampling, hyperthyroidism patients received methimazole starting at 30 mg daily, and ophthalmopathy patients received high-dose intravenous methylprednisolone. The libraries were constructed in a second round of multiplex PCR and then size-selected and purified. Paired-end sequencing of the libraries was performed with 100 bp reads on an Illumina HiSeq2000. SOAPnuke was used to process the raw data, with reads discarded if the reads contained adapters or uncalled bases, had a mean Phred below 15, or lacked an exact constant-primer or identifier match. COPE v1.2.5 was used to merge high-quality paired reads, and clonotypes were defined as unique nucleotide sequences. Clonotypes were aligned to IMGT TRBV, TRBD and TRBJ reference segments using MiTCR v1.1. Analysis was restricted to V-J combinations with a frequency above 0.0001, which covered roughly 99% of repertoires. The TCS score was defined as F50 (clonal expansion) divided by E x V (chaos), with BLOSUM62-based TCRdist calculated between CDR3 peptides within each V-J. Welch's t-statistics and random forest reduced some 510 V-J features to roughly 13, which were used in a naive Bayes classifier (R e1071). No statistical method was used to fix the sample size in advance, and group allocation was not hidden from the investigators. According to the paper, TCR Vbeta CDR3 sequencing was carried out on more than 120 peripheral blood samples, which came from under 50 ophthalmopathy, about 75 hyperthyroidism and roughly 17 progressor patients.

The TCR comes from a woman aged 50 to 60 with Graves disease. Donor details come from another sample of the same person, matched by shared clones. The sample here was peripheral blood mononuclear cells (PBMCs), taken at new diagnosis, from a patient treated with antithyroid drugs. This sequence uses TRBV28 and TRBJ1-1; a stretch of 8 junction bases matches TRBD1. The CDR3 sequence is CASSPHDRGAEAFF. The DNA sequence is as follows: TGTGCCAGCAGCCCCCACGACAGGGGCGCTGAAGCTTTCTTT.